The T cell receptor (beta chain) under discussion was sequenced for a study of blood T cells in healthy people across ages. Broader study findings: Considered underestimates were the diversity estimates obtained from one million T cells.

CDR3 size: 13 residues. V lost 7 bases to trimming and J lost 2 bases, with 14 bases between them. The germline CDR1 and CDR2 sequences are SQVTM and ANQGSEA. As concerns this clonotype: Its specificity is not known.

Then a second PCR, running about 6 to 11 cycles, was carried out with a sample-barcoded 5' primer and a J-beta primer mix. MiXCR was run by TCRdb on the 5' RACE reads, yielding one entry per CDR3 protein. The sample yields roughly 1,000,000 distinct CDR3 sequences, less than 25% seen once. These sequences were also reported in another study, on T cells of mothers and their children. As reported in that work: An overlap that was slightly higher, though non-significant, was seen in related mother-child pairs versus unrelated pairs.

The chain has TRBV29-1 and TRBJ1-2, with D perhaps matching TRBD1 (6 bases). The TCR was taken from a girl aged 2 to 10 in good health. Sequencing was carried out using blood. The CDR3 DNA sequence: TGCAGCGCCCGGGACAAGGGGAACTATGGCTACACCTTC. As protein: CSARDKGNYGYTF.